Below are 21 T cell receptor beta chains sequenced from a single sample in a study of T cell responses to AZD1222 COVID-19 vaccine. Using immunoSEQ multiplex PCR, the repertoire was profiled, and TCRdb retains in-frame clones only, with some absent. The table records about 92,000 clones, approximately 86% of them present only once. The specimen was peripheral blood, collected on day 0 of AZD1222 vaccination. Receptors originate from an adult in good health.

This chain connects TRBV15 to TRBJ1-3, with unresolved D. V gave up 4 bases and J gave up 0 bases, with 10 bases separating them. CDR3 size: 15 residues. Per the germline V gene, CDR1 is LNHNV and CDR2 is YYDKDF (reference sequence). CDR3 residues: CATSKPVASGNTIYF. Here the CDR3 DNA reads TGTGCCACCAGCAAACCGGTGGCCTCTGGAAACACCATATATTTT.

The chain combines TRBV7-9 with TRBJ1-1; no reliable D call. This CDR3 spans 13 amino acids. In germline, CDR1 is SEHNR, CDR2 FQNEAQ (reference sequence). With 4 bases removed from V and 1 base from J, the gap between germline ends came to 7 bases. The chain's CDR3 is CASSSFGNTEAFF. CDR3 nucleotide sequence: TGTGCCAGCAGCTCCTTTGGGAACACTGAAGCTTTCTTT.

This chain uses TRBV4-2 with TRBJ2-1; no reliable D call. From germline, CDR1 is LGHNA and CDR2 YNFKEQ. Between the trimmed V and J ends, which lost 4 bases and 1 base, there was a span of 8 bases. CDR3 length: 14 residues. The chain's CDR3 is CASSPLRSYNEQFF. CDR3 DNA: TGTGCCAGCAGCCCGCTTAGGTCCTACAATGAGCAGTTCTTC.

The chain links TRBV28 to TRBJ2-7, with 8 bases identical to TRBD1. V shed 6 bases and J 0 bases; nucleotides not matched to a gene: 7. The CDR3 extends over 15 amino acids. Germline lookup yields CDR1 MDHEN and CDR2 SYDVKM. DNA of the CDR3: TGTGCCAGCAGAAGCCGACAGGGGAGCTCCTACGAGCAGTACTTC. Translation gives CASRSRQGSSYEQYF.

This sequence joins TRBV6-1 and TRBJ2-3; TRBD1 agrees at 7 bases. Germline values: CDR1 MNHNS, CDR2 SASEGT. The ends lost 3 bases at V and 5 bases at J; junction bases unmatched: 8. The CDR3 loop spans 15 amino acids. CDR3 in DNA: TGTGCCAGCAGTGACGTCCCGGGACAGTTAGATACGCAGTATTTT. Translated: CASSDVPGQLDTQYF.

The chain has TRBV10-3 and TRBJ1-2; 12 bases are shared with TRBD1. CDR1 ENHRY and CDR2 SYGVKD come from the germline V gene. With V trimmed by 3 bases and J by 5 bases, 4 bases remained unmatched. The CDR3 has 15 amino acids. The CDR3 spells CAISEGTGGLYGYTF. The CDR3 nucleotides read TGTGCCATCAGTGAAGGGACAGGGGGCCTGTATGGCTACACCTTC.

The chain employs TRBV6-4 and TRBJ1-6; D gene unclear. This CDR3 is 14 amino acids long. The V end lost 2 bases, the J end lost 8 bases, and 10 bases lay between the germline ends. Germline V lookup: CDR1 MRHNA, CDR2 SNTAGT. CDR3 sequence (DNA): TGTGCCAGCAGTGACCCGAAAGGTTATTCACCCCTCCACTTT. Translation: CASSDPKGYSPLHF.

This chain joins TRBV12-3 or TRBV12-4 and TRBJ1-5, with a tentative D call TRBD1 (5 bases). V lost 3 bases, J lost 2 bases, and 5 bases lay in between. CDR3 size: 13 residues. CDR3 sequence (DNA): TGTGCCAGCAGTTTGACAGGCAATCAGCCCCAGCATTTT. Encoded protein: CASSLTGNQPQHF.

The chain has TRBV27 and TRBJ1-2, with D unresolved. Germline values: CDR1 MNHEY, CDR2 SMNVEV (reference sequence). V lost 0 bases, J lost 0 bases, and 8 bases lay in between. The CDR3 extends over 15 amino acids. CDR3 sequence (DNA): TGTGCCAGCAGTTTATCACCGGGATCTAACTATGGCTACACCTTC. It codes for CASSLSPGSNYGYTF.

The chain couples TRBV5-6 to TRBJ1-5; 9 bases agree with TRBD1. The junction had 6 bases not matched to a gene; V was cut back by 5 bases and J by 6 bases. This CDR3 spans 14 amino acids. CDR1 SGHDT and CDR2 YYEEEE come from the germline V gene. In DNA form, the CDR3 reads TGTGCCAGCAGTCGGACAGGGGATCCTCAGCCCCAGCATTTT. Residues: CASSRTGDPQPQHF.

The chain employs TRBV10-2 and TRBJ2-1; possible D gene TRBD1, 6 bases. Germline assignment: CDR1 WSHSY and CDR2 SAAADI. Between the trimmed V and J ends, which lost 5 bases and 7 bases, there was a span of 18 bases. The CDR3 has 15 residues. The CDR3 sequence is CASSPGTPLGNEQFF. The CDR3 DNA is TGCGCCAGCAGTCCCGGGACACCCTTGGGAAATGAGCAGTTCTTC.

This chain links TRBV7-9 with TRBJ2-3; the D call may be TRBD1 or TRBD2 (6 bases each). The CDR3 is 14 residues long. Germline V gene data show CDR1 as SEHNR and CDR2 as FQNEAQ (reference sequence). V lost 5 bases, J lost 8 bases, and 17 bases lay in between. The CDR3 region is CASSPPQGGGTQYF. CDR3 in DNA: TGTGCCAGCAGCCCCCCACAGGGAGGCGGTACGCAGTATTTT. The whole variable domain, remainder taken from reference TRBV7-9 and TRBJ2-3, is DTGVSQNPRHKITKRGQNVTFRCDPISEHNRLYWYRQTLGQGPEFLTYFQNEAQLEKSRLLSDRFSAERPKGSFSTLEIQRTEQGDSAMYLCASSPPQGGGTQYFGPGTRLTVL.

This clone was recorded only once. This rearrangement joins TRBV5-1 to TRBJ1-4; possible D gene TRBD1, 6 bases. The CDR3 length is 14 residues. Germline CDR1 is SGHRS and CDR2 is YFSETQ. Deletions cut 4 bases from V and 14 bases from J, with 21 bases between. CDR3 sequence: CASSPRQGGQQLFF. The CDR3 DNA is TGCGCCAGCAGCCCCCGACAAGGGGGTCAGCAGCTGTTTTTT.

Only a few counts were recorded for this clone. The J gene is TRBJ1-1, the V gene TRBV5-4; D is unclear. Germline-derived CDR1 and CDR2 are SGHNT and YYREEE (reference sequence). V was shortened by 1 base and J by 1 base, with 14 bases between the two germline ends. The CDR3 is made up of 16 amino acids. This CDR3 reads CASSLRGRVSNTEAFF. The CDR3 DNA sequence: TGTGCCAGCAGCTTGCGGGGTAGGGTATCGAACACTGAAGCTTTCTTT.

This chain links TRBV27 with TRBJ1-2; TRBD1 might be the D (5 bases). Trimming stripped 5 bases from V and 9 bases from J, with 13 bases between. Germline loops: CDR1 MNHEY, CDR2 SMNVEV (reference sequence). CDR3 length equals 12 residues. The CDR3: CASSPGTGSYTF. The CDR3 DNA follows: TGTGCCAGCAGTCCCGGGACGGGTAGCTACACCTTC.

The DNA for the CDR3 is TGTGCCAGCAGCGACGGGACAGGAAAAGTCGTGAGAGGGGCCAACGTCCTGACTTTC. Protein product: CASSDGTGKVVRGANVLTF. J is TRBJ2-6 and V is TRBV9, with 8 nucleotides matching TRBD1. Trimming cost V 3 bases and J 4 bases; bases outside gene matches: 15. From germline, CDR1 is SGDLS and CDR2 YYNGEE. The CDR3 covers 19 residues.

This chain uses TRBV5-1 with TRBJ1-1; possibly TRBD1 for D (5 bases). CDR1 is SGHRS and CDR2 is YFSETQ in the germline V gene. This CDR3 is built from 15 residues. V was trimmed by 0 bases and J by 1 base, leaving 10 bases between them. The CDR3 nucleotides are TGCGCCAGCAGCTTGGACGGGACCCCGAACACTGAAGCTTTCTTT. This translates into CASSLDGTPNTEAFF. Full variable domain (rest looked up from reference TRBV5-1 and TRBJ1-1): KAGVTQTPRYLIKTRGQQVTLSCSPISGHRSVSWYQQTPGQGLQFLFEYFSETQRNKGNFPGRFSGRQFSNSRSEMNVSTLELGDSALYLCASSLDGTPNTEAFFGQGTRLTVV.

The V and J genes are TRBV15 and TRBJ2-2; D gene unclear. The ends were cut back, 5 bases at V and 1 base at J, with 14 bases in the middle. The CDR3 loop spans 16 amino acids. Germline V gene lookup returns CDR1 LNHNV and CDR2 YYDKDF (reference sequence). DNA of the CDR3: TGTGCCACCAGCCTCGCCTCCATGGGGAACACCGGGGAGCTGTTTTTT. Its protein is CATSLASMGNTGELFF.

The chain couples TRBV2 to TRBJ1-5, with D perhaps TRBD1 (5 bases). The CDR3 covers 13 residues. Germline CDR1 and CDR2: SNHLY and FYNNEI. Trimming removed 6 bases from V and 3 bases from J, with 9 bases in between. The CDR3 here is CASSREVNQPQHF. The CDR3 DNA is TGTGCCAGCAGCAGGGAGGTCAATCAGCCCCAGCATTTT.

The chain combines TRBV6-6 with TRBJ1-2; tentative D call: TRBD1 (6 bases). V lost 5 bases and J lost 5, with 15 bases in between. CDR1 MNHNY and CDR2 SVGAGI come from the germline V gene (reference sequence). CDR3 size: 14 residues. The CDR3 protein is CASSPEGVGYGYTF. CDR3 nucleotide sequence: TGTGCCAGCAGTCCCGAGGGGGTAGGGTATGGCTACACCTTC.

This clone was recorded only once. The gene calls are TRBV3-1 (or the pseudogene TRBV3-2) and TRBJ2-1; 9 bases fit TRBD1. V lost 3 bases to trimming and J lost 2 bases; unmatched junction nucleotides: 5. Germline V gene lookup returns CDR1 LGHDT and CDR2 YNNKEL (reference sequence). The CDR3 extends over 16 amino acids. CDR3 coding DNA: TGTGCCAGCAGCCATCCCGGGACAGGGACCTACAATGAGCAGTTCTTC. This translates into CASSHPGTGTYNEQFF.